This T cell receptor beta chain was found in a study of blood T cell repertoires in COVID-19. On the study more broadly: Acute and convalescent COVID-19 samples came from the United States, Italy and Spain.

The CDR3 is 12 residues long. Germline V gene sequence: CDR1 MGHDK, CDR2 SYGVNS. V lost 5 bases and J lost 2, with 4 bases in between. In the original processing: Estimation of nucleated cell counts relied on the amplification of reference gene primers. Here immunoSEQ multiplex PCR was the method, and the copy in TCRdb shows in-frame clones only, minus some. V and J calls and clone size are those listed in that table; D and trimming were worked out from the DNA. The repertoire holds approximately 74,000 clones, with approximately 88% as singletons. The clonotype originates from a man at least 80 years old with active or convalescent COVID-19. The specimen was peripheral blood. V usage is TRBV25-1 and J usage is TRBJ1-3, with unresolved D. CDR3 sequence (DNA): TGTGCCAGCAGTTCCACTGGAAACACCATATATTTT. This translates into CASSSTGNTIYF.